A single T cell receptor beta chain is shown here with its context. Its antigen specificity is not known. No per-base quality is available; no much larger clone lies one base away. The entry originates in a study of cytomegalovirus exposure and HLA in healthy donors (dated by TCRdb to 2015 to 2018). Concerning the study at large: An earlier analysis of several hundred of the donors reported around 280 Gb of sequence data and 90 million to 120 million unique TCR beta sequences obtained from 180 million or so T cells. Among the roughly 400 genotyped donors, 75% to 90% belonged to the genetic ancestry cluster associated with self-reported Caucasian donors. In addition to the first cohort of 666 subjects, a separate validation cohort of 120 different subjects was used. HLA typing included class I and class II loci at four-digit resolution. Four to six DR-DQ haplotypes were handled as single units for association and clustering, since linkage in the cohort was strong. The study aimed to test whether cataloging public T cell receptors could reveal signatures of past pathogen exposure. The number of donors typed differed by locus, with roughly 629-640 for A, B, C, DRB1 and DQB1, about 500 for DQA1, 600 to 610 for DPA1, and some 440 for DPB1. Donor age, sex, ethnicity and CMV serostatus were compiled alongside the repertoire data. Every repertoire in the discovery cohort had been generated on one and the same sequencing platform. Roughly 300 gigabases of sequencing data and 75 million to 85 million unique TCR sequences made up an early release that covered over 550 HLA-typed donors. Using immunosequencing, the study profiled T cell repertoires from 640 or so subjects and related those repertoires to cytomegalovirus serostatus. Among over 350 genotyped donors of the cohort, an average of approximately 240,000 unique TCR beta nucleotide sequences were sequenced per donor, 15% to 20% of them non-productive. Rather than using new phenotypic data, the later analysis identified candidate immune exposures from TCR beta sequences and from how often those sequences occurred across donors. To predict cytomegalovirus infection status, the study brought together high-throughput TCR immunosequencing, statistical association of individual TCRs with disease status, and machine learning. To decide whether each TCR beta V gene segment behaved as functional or pseudogenic, an earlier analysis of fewer than 750 of the donors relied on high-throughput TCR beta sequencing. A later genetic analysis took genome-wide SNP genotypes for about three fifths of the roughly 700 donors and used that subset as a discovery cohort. A later analysis re-examined previously published TCR beta repertoires from 500 to 700 donors and added high-resolution HLA genotyping to investigate patterns of TCR occurrence.

What the research found in general, with its limitations: A group of highly shared sequence variants was considered likely to be a technical artifact of the sequencing pipeline. In a later analysis, HLA-associated TCR beta chains were found to be more clonally expanded and to have lower generation probabilities than equally common non-associated chains. Assigning TCR associations to individual alleles was difficult when HLA alleles, especially DR and DQ, strongly co-occurred. A later analysis found that TCR association rates varied across HLA loci, with DRB1 alleles showing the most associated TCRs and HLA-C alleles the fewest. Because HLA typing was unavailable for some donors at each locus, only the typed subset was used in association tests. Immune exposure information for the cohort was limited to CMV serostatus. The authors suggested that the approach could potentially be generalized to other disease states and immunological phenotypes. The study listed approximately 150 TCR beta chains as associated with cytomegalovirus. A later genetic analysis associated a missense DCLRE1C variant with V-gene and J-gene trimming of TCR beta chains, and an independent cohort replicated the association. A further reported finding was that TCR beta sequences accurately predicted the HLA-A and HLA-B alleles for most subjects in the first cohort. An earlier analysis of approximately 570 of the donors showed that most TCR beta V segments appeared in productive rearrangements either about 87% or about 30% of the time, which broadly matched IMGT annotations. While some public TCRs were present in many individuals, most TCR sequences turned up only very rarely across donors. Three of the identified cytomegalovirus-associated TCR beta chains were confirmed in vitro to be specific for cytomegalovirus antigens. Compared with the approximately 670-donor mean, donors in an Asian-associated ancestry cluster had fewer N-insertions in productive TCRs, according to a later genetic analysis. A later analysis reported that several top co-occurrence clusters appeared linked to parvovirus B19, influenza, CMV and Epstein-Barr virus. Over 15 rarely observed V segments, including chromosome 9 orphons, were excluded from the earlier analysis of some 590 of the donors because counts were too low. According to a later analysis, most CMV-associated TCR beta chains appeared to be HLA-restricted, and the HLA associations seemed to be driven largely by CMV exposure. Roughly uniform sequencing depth across donors was assumed in presence/absence analyses, although this assumption may not hold. Specific HLA alleles were associated with some 15,000 TCR beta sequences at a false discovery rate of 0.05 in a later analysis. The 87-base-pair reads could not distinguish some IMGT-functional V segments, including TRBV6-2 and TRBV6-3, so those segments were excluded. Linkage disequilibrium might explain the correlated functional status among segregating V segments, but an unknown experimental factor could not be excluded. In this cohort, only TCR beta chains were sequenced, and detectable features were limited by the absence of alpha or paired-chain data. Cytomegalovirus status was reported to be diagnosed by the classifier with high specificity and sensitivity in both the original and validation cohorts.

The germline V gene (reference sequence) yields PRHDT for CDR1 and FYEKMQ for CDR2. The CDR3, cysteine through phenylalanine, is 15 amino acids long. Just the 45-base CDR3 DNA is kept, in frame starting at base 1. After removal of 5 bases from V and 3 bases from J, the junction retains 4 bases not matched to a gene. The cohort consisted of some 730 healthy bone marrow donors. Cohort members were all nominally healthy when sampled, although unrecorded immune exposures were likely present. The donor was CMV seropositive and was included in the group of some 290 seropositive cohort members. A peripheral blood sample was collected from each donor, and TCR beta sequencing was performed on peripheral blood mononuclear cells. The Qiagen DNeasy Blood Extraction Kit was used to extract genomic DNA from the blood cell samples. Libraries came from the immunoSEQ multiplex PCR assay. The multiplex PCR relied on a mix of 60 forward primers for TCR Vbeta segments and 13 reverse primers for TCR Jbeta segments. A multiplex PCR assay on genomic DNA amplified the CDR3 region of rearranged TCR beta genes. The Illumina HiSeq System was used to sequence the amplified TCR beta libraries as 87-base-pair reads. The published analysis was carried out like this. A later analysis counted some 74 million unique TCR beta chains across the 670 or so repertoires, and around 12 million of these chains were shared by at least two donors. To remove PCR and sequencing errors, raw reads were error-corrected and collapsed into unique sequences using a nearest-neighbor algorithm that merged closely related sequences. CDR3 sequences were aligned to IMGT reference sequences to assign V, D and J gene segments. For a sequence to be retained, a match of at least six nucleotides was required to both a V gene segment and a J gene segment. A rearrangement was called productive if the CDR3 had no stop codons and remained in frame with V and J, and every other rearrangement was called non-productive. CDR3 was defined according to IMGT convention as the region running from the second conserved V-encoded cysteine to the conserved J-encoded phenylalanine. Sequences without an unambiguous match to a single V gene segment were excluded from the earlier analysis of about 600 of the donors. In an earlier analysis of roughly 600 of the donors, a V segment was called functional when productive rearrangements were above 56.7%, and segregating when the standard deviation between donors exceeded 5%. To diagnose cytomegalovirus status from the catalog of TCR beta chain sequences, a statistical classification framework was built. A later analysis assigned V and J genes by comparing TCR nucleotide sequences with IMGT/GENE-DB human TR gene sequences. A later analysis assigned CDR3 sequences and most-parsimonious VDJ recombination scenarios with the TCRdist pipeline. In a later analysis, each TCR beta chain was defined by its CDR3 amino acid sequence together with its V-gene family, and reads without a unique V-gene family were excluded. A later analysis removed nearly 600 highly shared, low-generation-probability nucleotide sequences to deal with suspected cross-contamination and a sequencing artifact. In a later analysis, a clonal expansion index was calculated for each public chain from normalized within-repertoire ranks of inferred template counts. Generation probabilities in a later analysis came from a VDJ recombination model fitted to out-of-frame rearrangements, and those results were checked against IGoR. In a later analysis, hypergeometric tests were used to score TCR-TCR, TCR-HLA and TCR-CMV co-occurrence, with a repertoire-size bias correction applied to TCR pairs. A later analysis estimated false discovery rates by permuting HLA or CMV assignments 20 times. A later analysis grouped co-occurring TCRs with DBSCAN, adding TCRdist sequence similarity when clustering within HLA-allele-positive subsets. Repertoires with fewer than 30,000 or more than 120,000 public chains were left out of co-occurrence clustering, as were five repertoires with anomalous nucleotide sharing. TCRdb's version of the immuneACCESS table is confined to in-frame rearrangements and falls short of the full clone set. An unresolved V gene accounts for under half of the shortfall where checked; the remainder is of unknown origin. D and trimming come from the DNA, and the V and J calls and clone size come from that table. The sample records about 190,000 clones, roughly 80% of which are singletons. The leading ten clones occupy roughly 6% of the sample.

The sequencing sample was made of PBMCs. This receptor chain uses TRBV13 and TRBJ2-5; 12 central nucleotides agree with TRBD2. The sequence derives from a man aged 35-49 years in good health and CMV-seropositive. The DNA is as follows: TGTGCCAGCAGCAACCGACTAGCGGGGGAAGAGACCCAGTACTTC. Its protein reads: CASSNRLAGEETQYF.